This entry lists 12 T cell receptor beta chains sequenced from one sample in a study of early T cells in non-severe SARS-CoV-2 infection. TCRdb itself ran the 5' RACE reads through MiXCR, one entry per CDR3 protein. This table holds 40,000 to 45,000 distinct CDR3 sequences, roughly 10% found once. What was sequenced was whole blood. All receptors derive from an adult who was a healthcare worker with PCR-confirmed SARS-CoV-2 infection or an uninfected control (not recorded which).

Many counts were recorded for this clonotype. The rearrangement links TRBV20-1 to TRBJ2-1; D possibly matches TRBD1 or TRBD2 (5 bases each). Germline V gene data show CDR1 as DFQATT and CDR2 as SNEGSKA (reference sequence). V lost 0 bases and J lost 5, with 17 bases in between. The CDR3 has 16 residues. Here the CDR3 DNA reads TGCAGTGCTAGAGATCCAAGGGACGGGGTTGACAATGAGCAGTTCTTC. Protein product: CSARDPRDGVDNEQFF.

This clonotype was picked up many times. V is TRBV19 and J is TRBJ1-5; D is ambiguous. The CDR3 totals 16 residues. Trimming pared 6 bases from V and 3 bases from J, leaving 18 bases between. The germline V gene encodes CDR1 LNHDA and CDR2 SQIVND (reference sequence). Here the CDR3 reads CASRRQGELTNQPQHF. CDR3 DNA sequence: TGTGCCAGTAGGCGACAAGGAGAACTTACCAATCAGCCCCAGCATTTT. Drawing the rest from reference TRBV19 and TRBJ1-5, the complete variable domain is DGGITQSPKYLFRKEGQNVTLSCEQNLNHDAMYWYRQDPGQGLRLIYYSQIVNDFQKGDIAEGYSVSREKKESFPLTVTSAQKNPTAFYLCASRRQGELTNQPQHFGDGTRLSIL.

This clonotype occurred many times. The chain uses TRBV11-2 and TRBJ2-3; D tentatively reads TRBD1 or TRBD2 (5 bases each). V lost 0 bases and J lost 3, with 13 bases in between. The CDR3 is 16 residues long. CDR1 and CDR2 (germline): SGHAT, FQNNGV. As DNA, the CDR3 is TGTGCCAGCAGCTTAGATCGGGGCTCAGGGACAGATACGCAGTATTTT. This gives the protein CASSLDRGSGTDTQYF.

This clonotype was found many times. The rearrangement uses TRBV7-2 and TRBJ1-5, with unresolved D. This CDR3 comprises 16 residues. With 1 base removed from V and 2 bases from J, the gap between germline ends came to 12 bases. CDR1 and CDR2 (germline): SGHTA, FQGNSA. The CDR3 reads CASSLVGVQGNQPQHF. Here the CDR3 DNA reads TGTGCCAGCAGCTTAGTCGGGGTTCAAGGCAATCAGCCCCAGCATTTT.

The chain employs TRBV10-3 and TRBJ2-4, with D uncertain. CDR1 is ENHRY, CDR2 SYGVKD, per germline. Trimming left V 3 bases short and J 2 bases short, with 11 bases between. This CDR3 is built from 15 residues. CDR3 in amino acids: CAISDVQLSKNIQYF. CDR3 coding DNA: TGTGCCATCAGTGATGTCCAGCTATCCAAAAACATTCAGTACTTC.

This clonotype was seen a handful of times. V usage is TRBV11-2 and J usage is TRBJ1-4; D not resolved. The germline gives CDR1 SGHAT, CDR2 FQNNGV. The V gene lost 3 bases and the J gene lost 8 bases, with 4 bases spanning the gap. There are 11 residues in the CDR3. The CDR3 loop is CASSFGEKLFF. The CDR3 DNA follows: TGTGCCAGCAGCTTCGGGGAAAAACTGTTTTTT.

This clonotype was seen ten or more times. The chain uses TRBV19 and TRBJ2-7; 8 bases are shared with TRBD2. V was pared by 3 bases and J by 0 bases, with 4 bases of the junction left unmatched. Germline-derived CDR1 and CDR2 are LNHDA and SQIVND (reference sequence). The CDR3 loop spans 15 amino acids. CDR3 sequence reads: CASSIGGGPSYEQYF. In DNA, the CDR3 is TGTGCCAGTAGTATCGGCGGGGGGCCCTCCTACGAGCAGTACTTC.

The genes are TRBV29-1 and TRBJ2-5; 12 positions agree with TRBD1. J gave up 1 base and V 7 bases, and 7 bases lay outside the gene matches. CDR3 size: 15 residues. CDR1 is SQVTM and CDR2 is ANQGSEA in the germline V gene. CDR3 sequence (DNA): TGCAGCGCCCGCCGGGACAGGGGGCCCCAAGAGACCCAGTACTTC. It yields the protein CSARRDRGPQETQYF.

This clonotype has a handful of counts. The rearrangement uses TRBV6-4 and TRBJ2-7; D may be TRBD2 (5 bases). CDR1 is MRHNA and CDR2 is SNTAGT in the germline V gene. V lost 9 bases and J lost 2, with 11 bases in between. The length of the CDR3 is 12 residues. CDR3 sequence: CASSRRPYEQYF. Here the CDR3 DNA reads TGTGCCAGTTCTCGGAGGCCCTACGAGCAGTACTTC.

In its sample, this clonotype was seen many times. Here the CDR3 reads CAWSVAGATEQYF. The DNA of the CDR3 is TGTGCCTGGAGTGTAGCGGGGGCGACCGAGCAGTACTTC. This chain connects TRBV30 to TRBJ2-7; 8 nucleotides agree with TRBD2. Germline-derived CDR1 and CDR2 are GTSNPN and SVGIG (reference sequence). Unmatched junction bases numbered 4, after V lost 0 bases and J lost 6 bases. The CDR3 loop spans 13 amino acids.

J is TRBJ1-6 and V is TRBV2, with 7 nucleotides matching TRBD1. Germline-derived CDR1 and CDR2 are SNHLY and FYNNEI. This CDR3 contains 13 residues. V lost 6 bases, J lost 5 bases, and 1 base stayed unmatched. The CDR3 region is CASRDRNNSPLHF. The CDR3 nucleotides read TGTGCCAGCAGGGACAGGAATAATTCACCCCTCCACTTT.

The chain has TRBV6-4 and TRBJ2-1; 7 bases map to TRBD2. Germline CDR1 and CDR2: MRHNA and SNTAGT. J gave up 7 bases and V 3 bases, and 15 bases lay outside the gene matches. The CDR3 extends over 17 amino acids. The CDR3 reads CASSESAGRGRGNEQFF. The DNA of the CDR3 is TGTGCCAGCAGTGAATCGGCGGGGAGGGGCAGAGGTAATGAGCAGTTCTTC.